This T cell receptor beta chain was recorded in a study of T cell repertoires in ileal Crohn's disease (dated by TCRdb to between 2018 and 2021). Background for the entire study: At the time of surgery, 35% of patients were active smokers, and the median duration of disease was 7.9 years. Every patient underwent surgery because of a complication, which was stricturing disease in 61% of cases and penetrating disease in roughly 39%. A total of around 150 mucosal samples from roughly 50 patients were sequenced, collected from several sites on the surgical specimen as well as at postoperative endoscopy. The study ran alongside a multicentre cohort designed to identify predictors of early endoscopic recurrence after ileocolonic resection. The TCR repertoire was analysed in 50 to 70 patients with Crohn's disease drawn from a prospective multicentre cohort. A Rutgeerts score higher than i0 was the definition used for endoscopic postoperative recurrence. About half of the patients received postoperative therapy: fewer than 12 received thiopurines and some 20 received anti-TNF agents. Results and caveats for the whole study, not just this receptor: Compared with CD4 T cells, sorted CD8 T cells contained more high-frequency clones, which suggests that the mucosal expansions were mostly CD8. A significantly higher proportion of clonal expansions was observed in active smokers at surgery than in non-smokers (approximately 26% vs 20%, p=0.02). Mucosal CD4 and CD8 T cells were sorted and sequenced only in a subgroup of patients, the size of which was not stated. Endoscopic recurrence was linked to a higher percentage of high-frequency clones at surgery, and recurrence occurred in every patient whose clonality exceeded 26.8% (18/57).

Eligible patients were adults with ileal or ileocolonic Crohn's disease who had an indication for ileocolonic resection. Whole ileal mucosal biopsies were stored frozen at -80°C before DNA extraction. Genomic DNA was isolated from frozen whole biopsies using a TRizol-based method, and the DNA was quantified with a NanoDrop 2000 spectrophotometer. The CDR3 runs 15 residues from the cysteine to the phenylalanine. Only the CDR3 region is kept as DNA, spanning 45 bases read in frame from base 1. CDR1 LGHNA and CDR2 YSLEER are derived from the germline V gene. Trimming removed 4 bases from V and 4 bases from J; the gene matches leave 6 bases unexplained. Five hundred nanograms of biopsy DNA per sample were submitted for commercial TCRB immunosequencing. Adaptive Biotechnology amplified the CDR3 regions from genomic DNA with a two-step multiplex PCR designed to control amplification bias. Primers covering every V and J gene segment were used in the first PCR, while barcodes and Illumina adapters were added in the second PCR. CDR3 libraries were sequenced on an Illumina instrument. The study's own analysis went as follows. Analysis combined the vendor-provided pipelines with custom analysis of raw data in R/Bioconductor under R version 3.3.0. Clonality, which ranges from 0 to 1, was calculated as the inverse of the normalised Shannon entropy across all productive clones. High-frequency clones were defined as the repertoire share of the top 100 clones, retaining only clones passing a 95% confidence test. The Simpson index measured repertoire diversity, and the Morisita-Horn index measured overlap between samples. TCRdb obtained this table from immuneACCESS and retained in-frame rearrangements with V and J assigned. These tables miss some clones; where compared with another copy, unresolved V genes account for less than half of the shortfall, and the remainder is unexplained. That table is the source of V, J and clone size, and D and trimming were worked out from the DNA. This sample holds over 14,000 clones; 75% to 85% were observed only once. 4% to 4.5% of the sample is held by the ten biggest clonotypes.

On this clone itself: Its antigen remains undetermined. Base-call qualities are not available, and no considerably larger clone is one nucleotide away.

Source material: ileal tissue. This TCR came from an adult with Crohn's disease. Recombination connected TRBV4-3 to TRBJ1-4; 7 bases in the middle match TRBD1. The CDR3 has the sequence CASSPRTGDNEKLFF. The nucleotides are TGCGCCAGCAGCCCTAGGACAGGCGATAATGAAAAACTGTTTTTT.